The 12 T cell receptor beta chains below come from one sample, sequenced in a study of regulatory T cells in long-lasting Graves disease. Building of the TCR beta libraries involved iRepertoire HTBI primers and Arm-PCR of CDR3 regions. TCRdb re-called the multiplex PCR reads through MiXCR, storing one row per CDR3 protein. Of approximately 540,000 distinct CDR3 sequences detected, approximately 12% appear once; the ten largest clones hold roughly 9.3%. Sample time point: newly diagnosed GD, antithyroid drugs for less than 3 months. PBMC-derived RNA was used for the TCR library. These data are also associated with another study on T cells in Graves' hyperthyroidism and ophthalmopathy.

The input for sequencing was peripheral blood mononuclear cells (PBMCs), taken at new diagnosis, from a patient treated with antithyroid drugs. Source of these receptors: a woman younger than 45 with Graves disease.

The chain carries TRBV6-5 and TRBJ2-3, with D uncertain. Germline lookup yields CDR1 MNHEY and CDR2 SVGAGI. V lost 0 bases and J 4 bases, leaving 11 bases between the germline ends. CDR3 size: 15 residues. The CDR3 nucleotides are TGTGCCAGCAGTTACTCGGTGGGAATGGCAGATACGCAGTATTTT. Protein product: CASSYSVGMADTQYF.

This clonotype has a handful of counts. The junction departs from germline at one end; a sequencing error may be responsible. V usage is TRBV16 and J usage is TRBJ1-4; 8 bases map to TRBD1. Per the germline V gene, CDR1 is KGHSY and CDR2 is FQNENV. CDR3 length: 15 amino acids. The CDR3 is CASSQSGTGREKPFF. In DNA, the CDR3 is TGTGCCAGCAGCCAATCAGGGACAGGACGAGAAAAACCGTTTTTT.

The table lists this clonotype with many counts. The J gene is TRBJ1-1, the V gene TRBV6-2 or TRBV6-3, with D uncertain. Trimming removed 7 bases from V and 1 base from J, with 10 bases in between. The CDR3 loop spans 13 amino acids. Germline lookup yields CDR1 MNHEY and CDR2 SVGEGT. CDR3 protein: CASNLIPNTEAFF. CDR3 nucleotide sequence: TGTGCCAGCAACTTGATCCCGAACACTGAAGCTTTCTTT.

This clonotype has at least ten counts. The genes are TRBV19 and TRBJ1-1; D unresolved. This CDR3 is 15 amino acids long. Germline values: CDR1 LNHDA, CDR2 SQIVND (reference sequence). The germline V and J ends were trimmed by 3 bases and 0 bases, with 11 bases remaining between them. DNA for the CDR3: TGTGCCAGTAGTATTGGGGATATCATGAACACTGAAGCTTTCTTT. Translation: CASSIGDIMNTEAFF.

Note on this clonotype: This could be a read error, since a much larger clone is one nucleotide away. The chain employs TRBV6-2 or TRBV6-3 and TRBJ2-7; D gene ambiguous. From germline, CDR1 is MNHEY and CDR2 SVGEGT. The CDR3 extends over 13 amino acids. The CDR3 DNA is TGTGCCAGCAGTTCGCCCCTGACCTACGAGCGGTACTTC. Encoded protein: CASSSPLTYERYF.

V usage is TRBV7-8 and J usage is TRBJ2-6; no reliable D call. CDR3 size: 16 residues. Trimming pared 5 bases from V and 4 bases from J, leaving 15 bases between. Germline CDR1 and CDR2: SGHVS and FQNEAQ. CDR3 region: CASSPRPRVGANVLTF. The CDR3 DNA reads TGTGCCAGCAGCCCCCGGCCCCGCGTGGGGGCCAACGTCCTGACTTTC.

This clonotype was observed at least ten times. The rearrangement links TRBV2 to TRBJ1-4; 8 bases agree with TRBD1. Germline values: CDR1 SNHLY, CDR2 FYNNEI. This CDR3 contains 12 residues. The V and J ends lost 6 bases and 8 bases, in that order; junction bases with no gene match: 2. The chain's CDR3 is CASRAGGEKLFF. As DNA, the CDR3 is TGTGCCAGCAGAGCAGGGGGCGAAAAACTGTTTTTT.

The chain combines TRBV5-8 with TRBJ2-7; 8 nucleotides agree with TRBD2. The V and J ends lost 5 bases and 6 bases, in that order; junction bases with no gene match: 13. The germline V gene has CDR1 SGHTS and CDR2 YDEGEE. The CDR3 extends over 15 amino acids. The CDR3 sequence is CASRSGSGSYAEQYF. The DNA for the CDR3 is TGTGCCAGCAGAAGCGGCAGCGGGAGTTACGCCGAGCAGTACTTC.

This clonotype was seen a single time. An end of the junction differs from the germline gene, which may be a read error. The chain has TRBV10-1 and TRBJ2-3, with D perhaps TRBD1 (5 bases). The CDR3 has 15 amino acids. Germline V lookup: CDR1 WNHNN, CDR2 SYGVQD (reference sequence). The CDR3 sequence is CASSESGRVADTQYF. CDR3 nucleotide sequence: TGTGCCAGCAGTGAGTCGGGCAGGGTGGCAGATACGCAGTATTTT.

The table lists this clonotype with many counts. The chain links TRBV2 to TRBJ2-1, with TRBD1 matching over 8 bases. The CDR3 is 12 amino acids. From germline, CDR1 is SNHLY and CDR2 FYNNEI. V lost 6 bases, J lost 10 bases, and 5 bases stayed unmatched. In DNA form, the CDR3 reads TGTGCCAGCAGCCCGACAGGGGACGAGCAGTTCTTC. This sequence encodes CASSPTGDEQFF.

This clonotype was seen many times. The rearrangement uses TRBV30 and TRBJ1-1; no clear D. The CDR3 contains 15 residues. Trimming pared 4 bases from V and 1 base from J, leaving 16 bases between. Germline V CDR1 and CDR2: GTSNPN, SVGIG (reference sequence). CDR3: CAWIPSADWNTEAFF. The CDR3, as DNA: TGTGCCTGGATACCTTCTGCAGACTGGAACACTGAAGCTTTCTTT. Using reference TRBV30 and TRBJ1-1 for the parts outside the CDR3, the full variable domain is SQTIHQWPATLVQPVGSPLSLECTVEGTSNPNLYWYRQAAGRGLQLLFYSVGIGQISSEVPQNLSASRPQDRQFILSSKKLLLSDSGFYLCAWIPSADWNTEAFFGQGTRLTVV.

The sample holds many counts of this clonotype. J is TRBJ1-2 and V is TRBV7-9, with D tentatively TRBD1 (5 bases). This CDR3 has 13 residues. V dropped 1 base and J dropped 4 bases, with 7 bases sitting between them. Germline CDR1 SEHNR, CDR2 FQNEAQ (reference sequence). CDR3 residues: CASSLGQGYGYTF. CDR3 sequence (DNA): TGTGCCAGCAGCTTAGGGCAGGGCTATGGCTACACCTTC.